Presented here are 7 T cell receptor beta chains from one specimen sequenced in a study of CD8 T cells in Susac syndrome. Random-hexamer reverse transcription was applied to roughly 0.5 to 1 ug RNA. A single record per CDR3 protein comes from TCRdb applying MiXCR to the immunoSEQ multiplex PCR reads. The table shows about 200,000 distinct CDR3 sequences, with about 96% occurring only once. Sequencing used CD4+ T cells from PBMCs. The receptors here all came from a human donor with multiple sclerosis.

The chain links TRBV3-1 to TRBJ1-5, with D unclear. This CDR3 contains 12 residues. V was trimmed by 8 bases and J by 5 bases, leaving 10 bases between them. Germline V lookup: CDR1 LGHDT, CDR2 YNNKEL (reference sequence). Here the CDR3 DNA reads TGTGCCAGCGGGCCTGAGTATCAGCCCCAGCATTTT. Translated: CASGPEYQPQHF.

The chain carries TRBV29-1 and TRBJ2-5; weak D call: TRBD1 (5 bases). V lost 3 bases and J 5 bases, leaving 13 bases between the germline ends. CDR3 size: 13 residues. Germline-derived CDR1 and CDR2 are SQVTM and ANQGSEA. As DNA, the CDR3 is TGCAGCGTTGATTGGAGTCCAGGGGAGACCCAGTACTTC. It is translated as CSVDWSPGETQYF. The full variable domain, with the rest looked up from reference TRBV29-1 and TRBJ2-5, is SAVISQKPSRDICQRGTSLTIQCQVDSQVTMMFWYRQQPGQSLTLIATANQGSEATYESGFVIDKFPISRPNLTFSTLTVSNMSPEDSSIYLCSVDWSPGETQYFGPGTRLLVL.

The V call is TRBV10-2, the J call TRBJ1-2; D remains unclear. Germline V lookup: CDR1 WSHSY, CDR2 SAAADI. The CDR3 length is 14 residues. V was pared by 3 bases and J by 5 bases, with 13 bases between. CDR3 sequence reads: CASSEFGEAYGYTF. The CDR3 DNA reads as TGCGCCAGCAGTGAATTTGGGGAGGCGTATGGCTACACCTTC.

This sequence joins TRBV30 and TRBJ1-4; 7 positions agree with TRBD1. The V and J ends lost 2 bases and 3 bases, in that order; junction bases with no gene match: 3. Per germline, CDR1 GTSNPN and CDR2 SVGIG (reference sequence). The CDR3 has 14 amino acids. The CDR3 nucleotides read TGTGCCTGGAGTTCCGGGACAGCTAATGAAAAACTGTTTTTT. Its translation is CAWSSGTANEKLFF.

The CDR3 DNA sequence: TGTGCCTGGGAGACAGGGGGCGGAGAGACCCAGTACTTC. This gives the protein CAWETGGGETQYF. The J gene is TRBJ2-5, the V gene TRBV30, with 10 bases identical to TRBD1. This CDR3 has 13 residues. CDR1 GTSNPN and CDR2 SVGIG come from the germline V gene (reference sequence). With V trimmed by 5 bases and J by 4 bases, 4 bases remained unmatched.

The V gene is TRBV9, the J gene TRBJ2-2, with D possibly TRBD2 on 5 matching bases. Germline CDR1 reads SGDLS; CDR2 reads YYNGEE. The CDR3 runs to 16 residues. Trimming pared 4 bases from V and 4 bases from J, leaving 17 bases between. In DNA, the CDR3 is TGTGCCAGCAGCCTCGTAAGCGGCCGGGGCACCGGGGAGCTGTTTTTT. Protein product: CASSLVSGRGTGELFF.

The chain is built from TRBV7-2 and TRBJ2-5; D call uncertain. This CDR3 is 14 amino acids long. Germline V gene lookup returns CDR1 SGHTA and CDR2 FQGNSA. V lost 5 bases and J 4 bases, leaving 14 bases between the germline ends. The CDR3 reads CASSRDTARETQYF. CDR3 coding DNA: TGTGCCAGCAGCCGTGACACCGCCCGAGAGACCCAGTACTTC.